Presented here are 6 T cell receptor beta chains from one specimen sequenced in a study of CXCR3-negative and CXCR3-positive naive CD8 T cells. The TRB libraries of cDNA were built by UMI-labeled 5' RACE. TCRdb re-called the 5' RACE reads and gives one entry per CDR3 protein, without DNA. This sample's clone table lists some 64,000 distinct CDR3 sequences. Study-wide results and caveats: CXCR3-negative naive cells had less hydrophobic TRB CDR3s than did CXCR3-positive naive cells.

For these receptors, no antigen is known. The material sequenced was naive CXCR3+ CD8+ T cells from blood. Subset described: CD45RO-CCR7+CD27+CD95- naive CD8+ T cells expressing CXCR3 (TNR3+). Receptors were obtained from a human donor in good health. Some clones in this sample may be carry-over from other donors' samples.

The chain carries TRBV6-5 and TRBJ1-2; there is no DNA to check the TCRdb D call of TRBD1. The CDR3 consists of 18 residues. Per germline, CDR1 MNHEY and CDR2 SVGAGI. CDR3 sequence: CASSYSKRSQGGVFGYTF.

The J gene is TRBJ2-1, the V gene TRBV7-6; lacking DNA, the TRBD2 call made by TCRdb goes unchecked. Germline loops: CDR1 SGHVS, CDR2 FNYEAQ. CDR3 size: 20 residues. CDR3: CASSLALGLAGGPSYNEQFF. Looking up the rest from reference TRBV7-6 and TRBJ2-1 gives the full variable domain: GAGVSQSPRYKVTKRGQDVALRCDPISGHVSLYWYRQALGQGPEFLTYFNYEAQQDKSGLPNDRFSAERPEGSISTLTIQRTEQRDSAMYRCASSLALGLAGGPSYNEQFFGPGTRLTVL.

The chain uses TRBV13 and TRBJ2-3; the D call of TRBD1 rests on TCRdb alone, since no DNA is present to check it. CDR1 and CDR2 from the germline V gene are PRHDT and FYEKMQ (reference sequence). This CDR3 contains 19 residues. The CDR3 is CASSAGTGKLSHSTDTQYF.

The rearrangement links TRBV12-3 or TRBV12-4 to TRBJ2-1; TCRdb calls TRBD2, which cannot be checked without DNA. The CDR3 has 15 residues. CDR3 amino acids: CASSLGTSSYNEQFF.

The J gene is TRBJ1-1, the V gene TRBV28; TCRdb's assignment of TRBD1 cannot be checked, as there is no DNA. Germline values: CDR1 MDHEN, CDR2 SYDVKM. This CDR3 has 19 residues. The CDR3 loop reads CASSLRWGTGTMVNTEAFF.

The CDR3 protein is CASSPRVIRTYEQYF. The chain has TRBV7-8 and TRBJ2-7. CDR3 length: 15 residues. Germline CDR1 and CDR2: SGHVS and FQNEAQ.